The 32 T cell receptor beta chains below all came from one sample that was sequenced in a study of beta chain features in type 1 diabetes. The isolated RNA, all of it, was reverse transcribed, so expressed TCRB transcripts were what got sequenced. Libraries were prepared by immunoSEQ multiplex PCR; TCRdb keeps only in-frame clonotypes and omits some of them. The top ten hold about 0.04% of the sample, which has some 410,000 clones, 11% to 15% seen once. The specimen was naive CD4+ T cells from blood. All receptors derive from a young man in good health.

The genes are TRBV7-3 and TRBJ1-2; D gene unclear. V was shortened by 5 bases and J by 8 bases, with 21 bases between the two germline ends. The CDR3 is made up of 15 amino acids. Germline V lookup: CDR1 SGHTA, CDR2 FQGTGA. CDR3 coding DNA: TGTGCCAGCAGCCCCCTCCCATTCGGGGAGAGGGGCTACACCTTC. Translation gives CASSPLPFGERGYTF.

This clone was counted between two and nine times. This CDR3 is also generated by other DNA sequences in the sample. V gene TRBV7-2 combines with J gene TRBJ1-2; the D is unclear. The length of the CDR3 is 12 residues. Germline CDR1 is SGHTA and CDR2 is FQGNSA. V shed 1 base and J shed 8 bases, with 8 bases lying between them. CDR3 in DNA: TGTGCCAGCAGCTTAGACCTTGGAGGCTACACCTTC. Translated, it gives CASSLDLGGYTF.

V and J are TRBV30 and TRBJ1-2; tentatively, D is TRBD1 (6 bases). CDR3 length: 14 amino acids. Trimming removed 0 bases from V and 8 bases from J, with 16 bases in between. CDR1 is GTSNPN, CDR2 SVGIG, per germline (reference sequence). CDR3 bases: TGTGCCTGGAGTGTAGGGGGGATGGCGGGAGGCTACACCTTC. Amino acid sequence: CAWSVGGMAGGYTF.

The V gene is TRBV30, the J gene TRBJ1-2; D is ambiguous. CDR3 length equals 13 residues. Germline V gene lookup returns CDR1 GTSNPN and CDR2 SVGIG (reference sequence). The ends were cut back, 3 bases at V and 7 bases at J, with 15 bases in the middle. The CDR3 coding sequence is TGTGCCTGGAGAGACGCCCCGGTAGGTGGCTACACCTTC. Translated, it gives CAWRDAPVGGYTF.

Notes on this clone: Other DNA sequences of this sample code for an identical CDR3. The chain joins TRBV18 to TRBJ2-5; unclear D gene. The CDR3 is 13 residues long. V was pared by 5 bases and J by 2 bases, with 9 bases between. Germline CDR1 and CDR2: KGHSH and LQKENI. The CDR3 region has the DNA TGTGCCAGCTCAACCTACTCGCAAGAGACCCAGTACTTC. Its translation: CASSTYSQETQYF.

This clone was seen more than once but under ten times. The V call is TRBV11-1, the J call TRBJ2-1; TRBD2 might be the D (5 bases). The CDR3 is 18 amino acids. In germline, CDR1 is SGHAT, CDR2 FQDESV (reference sequence). V lost 5 bases to trimming and J lost 0 bases, with 20 bases between them. In nucleotides, the CDR3 is TGTGCCAGCAGCCGCCTCATAGCGTCCTCAAGCTCCTACAATGAGCAGTTCTTC. Translated, it gives CASSRLIASSSSYNEQFF.

The V gene is TRBV7-9, the J gene TRBJ1-1; D call uncertain. Germline CDR1 and CDR2: SEHNR and FQNEAQ (reference sequence). Trimming shortened V by 1 base and J by 6 bases, and 9 bases separated the two germline ends. The CDR3 extends over 13 amino acids. In nucleotides, the CDR3 is TGTGCCAGCAGCTTAGTACCCCGTGCTGAAGCTTTCTTT. Amino acid sequence: CASSLVPRAEAFF.

This chain connects TRBV29-1 to TRBJ1-1, with no clear D. The CDR3 runs 14 residues. Per the germline V gene, CDR1 is SQVTM and CDR2 is ANQGSEA. V gave up 0 bases and J gave up 1 base, with 9 bases separating them. The CDR3 bases are TGCAGCGTTGAAGATCTTGCAGGGAACACTGAAGCTTTCTTT. This sequence encodes CSVEDLAGNTEAFF.

With regard to this clone: Germline and junction disagree at one end, which may indicate a read error. This chain uses TRBV6-1 with TRBJ1-4, with D maybe TRBD1 (6 bases). The CDR3 is 12 amino acids. Germline V CDR1 and CDR2: MNHNS, SASEGT. This CDR3 reads CATAPTTGRSDF. The DNA of the CDR3 is TGTGCCACCGCCCCAACTACAGGGCGCTCAGATTTT.

The rearrangement uses TRBV10-3 and TRBJ2-3; D is uncertain. Germline V gene sequence: CDR1 ENHRY, CDR2 SYGVKD. V dropped 4 bases and J dropped 6 bases, with 8 bases sitting between them. There are 12 residues in the CDR3. The CDR3 DNA reads as TGTGCCATCAGTGGCGAAAGGGATACGCAGTATTTT. Protein sequence: CAISGERDTQYF.

This chain links TRBV29-1 with TRBJ1-2; TRBD1 is a possible D gene (5 bases). The CDR3 loop spans 13 amino acids. Per germline, CDR1 SQVTM and CDR2 ANQGSEA. The V gene lost 3 bases and the J gene lost 8 bases, with 16 bases spanning the gap. CDR3 amino acids: CSVERQGIWGYTF. The CDR3 nucleotides are TGCAGCGTTGAGAGGCAGGGAATATGGGGCTACACCTTC.

The rearrangement links TRBV18 to TRBJ2-7; perhaps TRBD2 as D (6 bases). The CDR3 is 16 residues long. Germline loops: CDR1 KGHSH, CDR2 LQKENI. The V end lost 6 bases, the J end lost 0 bases, and 18 bases lay between the germline ends. The CDR3 loop reads CASSPTGAGSSYEQYV. DNA of the CDR3: TGTGCCAGCTCCCCTACTGGGGCGGGGAGCTCCTACGAGCAGTACGTC.

The chain has TRBV10-3 and TRBJ2-5; D possibly matches TRBD1 or TRBD2 (5 bases each). Trimming removed 8 bases at V and 3 bases at J, with 13 bases between. Germline V gene data show CDR1 as ENHRY and CDR2 as SYGVKD. CDR3 size: 13 residues. CDR3 nucleotides: TGTGCCATCGCGGGTGGGGGTAAAGAGACCCAGTACTTC. Encoded protein: CAIAGGGKETQYF.

This clone was seen only a few times. The V and J genes are TRBV29-1 and TRBJ1-1; D is ambiguous. V was cut by 7 bases and J by 6 bases, with 12 bases left in between. CDR3 length: 11 amino acids. Germline lookup yields CDR1 SQVTM and CDR2 ANQGSEA. CDR3 region: CSGVKGAEAFF. CDR3 nucleotide sequence: TGCAGCGGAGTAAAGGGCGCTGAAGCTTTCTTT.

This clone has just a few counts. This chain links TRBV7-9 with TRBJ2-1; 9 bases map to TRBD1. Germline V gene data show CDR1 as SEHNR and CDR2 as FQNEAQ (reference sequence). With V trimmed by 5 bases and J by 2 bases, 10 bases remained unmatched. The CDR3 totals 17 residues. CDR3 nucleotide sequence: TGTGCCAGCAGCCCATCCCTTCGACAGGGGGCCTACAATGAGCAGTTCTTC. The encoded protein is CASSPSLRQGAYNEQFF. Complete variable domain (other parts from reference TRBV7-9 and TRBJ2-1): DTGVSQNPRHKITKRGQNVTFRCDPISEHNRLYWYRQTLGQGPEFLTYFQNEAQLEKSRLLSDRFSAERPKGSFSTLEIQRTEQGDSAMYLCASSPSLRQGAYNEQFFGPGTRLTVL.

This clone was picked up a small number of times. The chain has TRBV5-1 and TRBJ2-5, with 9 bases fitting TRBD2. The junction had 6 bases not matched to a gene; V was cut back by 4 bases and J by 5 bases. CDR3 length: 14 residues. The germline CDR1 and CDR2 sequences are SGHRS and YFSETQ. CDR3 residues: CASSTGLARETQYF. In DNA form, the CDR3 reads TGCGCCAGCAGCACGGGACTAGCTCGGGAGACCCAGTACTTC.

This clone showed up just a few times. J is TRBJ2-7 and V is TRBV7-6; TRBD1 matches at 8 bases. Germline CDR1 SGHVS, CDR2 FNYEAQ. J lost 4 bases, V lost 1 base, and 6 bases had no gene match. The CDR3 is 15 residues long. CDR3 sequence reads: CASSLVGTGVYEQYF. CDR3 in DNA: TGTGCCAGCAGCTTAGTAGGGACAGGAGTATACGAGCAGTACTTC.

This clone was detected a few times. This chain joins TRBV20-1 and TRBJ2-3, with D perhaps matching TRBD1 (5 bases). CDR3 length: 11 amino acids. V shed 1 base and J shed 10 bases, with 9 bases lying between them. The germline gives CDR1 DFQATT, CDR2 SNEGSKA (reference sequence). The CDR3 reads CSARVVRAQYF. The CDR3 DNA sequence: TGCAGTGCTAGAGTAGTCAGGGCGCAGTATTTT.

This clone has more than one count but fewer than ten. CDR3 coding DNA: TGTGCCAGCAGTTCCCGAATCCCCACAGATACGCAGTATTTT. Its protein product is CASSSRIPTDTQYF. This rearrangement joins TRBV5-5 to TRBJ2-3; the D is unclear. V lost 5 bases to trimming and J lost 2 bases, with 12 bases between them. The CDR3 spans 14 residues. Looked up from germline, CDR1 is SGHKS and CDR2 is YYEKEE (reference sequence).

The V and J genes are TRBV21-1 and TRBJ2-7; no DNA check was done on the table's D call, TRBD1. TRBV21-1 is labeled a pseudogene. The CDR3 extends over 16 amino acids. The CDR3 DNA reads TGTGCCAGCAGCAATCATGGACAGGGGAAGATCGACGAGCAGTACGTC. It translates to CASSNHGQGKIDEQYV.

V is TRBV11-1 and J is TRBJ2-7, with 9 bases identical to TRBD2. The V gene end was trimmed by 8 bases and the J gene end by 3 bases; junction bases not matched to a gene: 5. Germline values: CDR1 SGHAT, CDR2 FQDESV (reference sequence). This CDR3 region has 13 residues. The CDR3 sequence is CASSGTSFYEQYV. The CDR3 DNA sequence: TGTGCCAGCTCCGGGACTAGCTTCTACGAGCAGTACGTC.

The chain couples TRBV2 to TRBJ2-7; tentatively, D is TRBD1 (6 bases). The CDR3 has 12 amino acids. Germline-derived CDR1 and CDR2 are SNHLY and FYNNEI. Trimming removed 8 bases from V and 4 bases from J, with 12 bases in between. Here the CDR3 reads CASSGHTYEQYF. As DNA, the CDR3 is TGTGCCAGCTCGGGACATACATACGAGCAGTACTTC.

In DNA form, the CDR3 reads TGTGCTAGTGGCGCAGGACTAGCGGGAACCTACAATGAGCAGTTCTTC. Residues: CASGAGLAGTYNEQFF. The rearrangement joins TRBV12-5 to TRBJ2-1; 12 nucleotides line up with TRBD2. The germline V gene has CDR1 LGHNT and CDR2 FRNRAP. The CDR3 has 16 amino acids. The V segment lost 6 bases and the J segment 2 bases; nucleotides outside the gene matches: 5. Supplemented by reference TRBV12-5 and TRBJ2-1, the full variable domain reads DARVTQTPRHKVTEMGQEVTMRCQPILGHNTVFWYRQTMMQGLELLAYFRNRAPLDDSGMPKDRFSAEMPDATLATLKIQPSEPRDSAVYFCASGAGLAGTYNEQFFGPGTRLTVL.

Concerning this clone itself: Distinct nucleotide sequences in the sample also encode this CDR3. This chain joins TRBV7-2 and TRBJ2-3; 7 bases line up with TRBD2. Germline trimming cut 4 bases from V and 1 base from J; bases unmatched to any gene: 5. CDR3 length equals 15 residues. Germline CDR1 reads SGHTA; CDR2 reads FQGNSA. The CDR3 spells CASSSRTSGTDTQYF. The DNA for the CDR3 is TGTGCCAGCAGCTCCCGCACTAGCGGCACAGATACGCAGTATTTT.

This clone appeared a few times. The rearrangement joins TRBV14 to TRBJ1-1; weak D call: TRBD1 (6 bases). The CDR3 contains 13 residues. CDR1 SGHDN and CDR2 FVKESK come from the germline V gene. V dropped 3 bases and J dropped 6 bases, with 11 bases sitting between them. The CDR3 DNA is TGTGCCAGCAGCCACGTAGGACAGCCTGAAGCTTTCTTT. Encoded protein: CASSHVGQPEAFF.

This clone was recorded once. J is TRBJ2-5 and V is TRBV2; a possible D gene is TRBD1 (5 bases). V was pared by 6 bases and J by 2 bases, with 19 bases between. CDR3 length: 16 amino acids. Germline assignment: CDR1 SNHLY and CDR2 FYNNEI. CDR3 residues: CASRYSSGADQETQYF. The CDR3 DNA sequence: TGTGCCAGCAGGTATTCTAGTGGGGCGGATCAAGAGACCCAGTACTTC.

This clone has more than one count but fewer than ten. This chain uses TRBV5-4 with TRBJ2-1, with TRBD2 matching over 8 bases. Germline loops: CDR1 SGHNT, CDR2 YYREEE (reference sequence). Trimming removed 3 bases from V and 7 bases from J; junction bases left unmatched: 9. This CDR3 spans 15 amino acids. DNA of the CDR3: TGTGCCAGCAGCTCCTCCGTGACTAGCGAGAATGAGCAGTTCTTC. Translation gives CASSSSVTSENEQFF.

This clone was recorded a few times. The chain carries TRBV29-1 and TRBJ1-2; maybe TRBD1 (6 bases). Trimming pared 5 bases from V and 3 bases from J, leaving 13 bases between. Germline CDR1 SQVTM, CDR2 ANQGSEA. The CDR3 totals 13 residues. Here the CDR3 DNA reads TGCAGCGTTCAGTCCGGGACATACTATGGCTACACCTTC. Protein sequence: CSVQSGTYYGYTF.

This clone was counted a few times. The chain employs TRBV12-5 and TRBJ1-6; D gene uncertain. Germline V CDR1 and CDR2: LGHNT, FRNRAP. This CDR3 has 12 residues. V was cut by 7 bases and J by 8 bases, with 9 bases left in between. The CDR3 spells CASASLYSPLHF. The CDR3 region has the DNA TGTGCTAGTGCCTCCCTTTATTCACCCCTCCACTTT.

This clone showed up just a few times. The chain has TRBV4-2 and TRBJ2-1; 7 nucleotides align to TRBD2. Trimming removed 2 bases from V and 8 bases from J; junction bases left unmatched: 9. Per the germline V gene, CDR1 is LGHNA and CDR2 is YNFKEQ. The CDR3 totals 15 residues. CDR3 sequence reads: CASSQRTRDGDEQFF. The CDR3 nucleotides are TGTGCCAGCAGCCAAAGGACTAGGGATGGCGATGAGCAGTTCTTC.

The V and J genes are TRBV5-1 and TRBJ2-6; D perhaps matches TRBD2 (5 bases). The germline V gene has CDR1 SGHRS and CDR2 YFSETQ. The CDR3 extends over 16 amino acids. Trimming shortened V by 0 bases and J by 0 bases, and 7 bases separated the two germline ends. Here the CDR3 reads CASSLAGNSGANVLTF. CDR3 in DNA: TGCGCCAGCAGCTTGGCCGGGAACTCTGGGGCCAACGTCCTGACTTTC.

The CDR3, as DNA: TGCGCCAGCAGCCCTAGCGGGACCGGGGAGCTGTTTTTT. Its translation: CASSPSGTGELFF. The rearrangement uses TRBV23-1 and TRBJ2-2; 8 bases are shared with TRBD2. TRBV23-1 is an open reading frame, and its role is uncertain. The CDR3 consists of 13 residues. After removal of 6 bases from V and 5 bases from J, the junction contained 2 bases not matched to a gene.